This T cell receptor beta chain appears in the sequencing data of a study of cytomegalovirus exposure and HLA in healthy donors. Study at large: Early released data comprised 80 million or so unique TCRs from HLA-typed donors.

Whole-study results and caveats: Per a later analysis, HLA-associated TCR beta chains showed more clonal expansion than other, equally common TCR beta chains. Common viral pathogens seemed to be connected with several of the most significant clusters, according to a later analysis.

The donors comprised healthy bone marrow donors. The CDR3 consists of 15 residues. Per germline, CDR1 SGHDT and CDR2 YYEEEE. Trimming stripped 3 bases from V and 3 bases from J, with 15 bases between. Concerning this clone itself: Its specificity is unknown.

PCR amplification relied on 60 Vbeta primers (plus 13 Jbeta primers). Repertoires were generated with immunoSEQ multiplex PCR, while TCRdb's copy carries only in-frame clones and drops some. The sample has some 98,000 clones; around 9.6% are singletons. J is TRBJ2-5 and V is TRBV5-6; D not certain. This sequence originates from a man aged 50-59 years in good health and CMV-seropositive. The sample comprised PBMCs. As DNA, the CDR3 is TGTGCCAGCAGCTCGGCTGGCAGACTGAAAGAGACCCAGTACTTC. Residues: CASSSAGRLKETQYF.